This entry lists 21 T cell receptor beta chains sequenced from one sample in a study of cytomegalovirus exposure and HLA in healthy donors. PCR was performed using 60 Vbeta and 13 Jbeta primers. Only in-frame clones appear in the TCRdb table, and some are missing; sequencing was by immunoSEQ multiplex PCR. This sample has 160,000 or so clones; around 75% occur once, and the top ten carry approximately 5%. Sequenced input: PBMCs. The receptors come from a man between 18 and 35 years old in good health and CMV-seropositive.

The chain is built from TRBV29-1 and TRBJ2-3, with D maybe TRBD1 (6 bases). The CDR3 has 15 amino acids. In germline, CDR1 is SQVTM, CDR2 ANQGSEA. The germline V and J ends were trimmed by 4 bases and 0 bases, with 14 bases remaining between them. The CDR3 bases are TGCAGCGTTGGGTCAGGGGCCTCTAGCACAGATACGCAGTATTTT. Translated, it gives CSVGSGASSTDTQYF.

For the CDR3, the DNA is TGTGCCAGCACAGGGCCGAGAAACACCATATATTTT. Translated: CASTGPRNTIYF. V usage is TRBV6-5 and J usage is TRBJ1-3; D may be TRBD1 (5 bases). V was pared by 7 bases and J by 5 bases, with 9 bases between. Germline values: CDR1 MNHEY, CDR2 SVGAGI. The CDR3 spans 12 residues.

The chain recombines TRBV5-1 with TRBJ2-1, with D possibly matching TRBD1 (6 bases). CDR1 and CDR2 from the germline V gene are SGHRS and YFSETQ. The CDR3 consists of 14 residues. V was cut by 4 bases and J by 8 bases, with 16 bases left in between. This chain's CDR3 is CASSRTENFHEQFF. CDR3 DNA: TGCGCCAGCAGCCGGACAGAAAACTTCCATGAGCAGTTCTTC.

A few counts support this clone. The chain joins TRBV6-1 to TRBJ1-2, with D maybe TRBD1 (6 bases). The germline V gene encodes CDR1 MNHNS and CDR2 SASEGT. V lost 6 bases and J lost 6, with 32 bases in between. This CDR3 comprises 19 residues. The CDR3 DNA is TGTGCCAGCAGCGAATCACTCAACCGAGGGGGAAGAGCTGGGGATGGCTACACCTTC. Its translation: CASSESLNRGGRAGDGYTF.

This clone was observed a few times. The chain couples TRBV18 to TRBJ1-1, with 12 bases aligning to TRBD1. Germline-derived CDR1 and CDR2 are KGHSH and LQKENI. The CDR3 spans 15 residues. With V trimmed by 4 bases and J by 10 bases, 10 bases remained unmatched. In DNA form, the CDR3 reads TGTGCCAGCTCACTAGGGACAGGGGGCGCCCGGTTAGCTTTCTTT. As protein: CASSLGTGGARLAFF.

This chain links TRBV20-1 with TRBJ2-7; D ambiguous. CDR3 length equals 11 residues. V lost 1 base and J lost 6, with 7 bases in between. The germline gives CDR1 DFQATT, CDR2 SNEGSKA (reference sequence). CDR3 nucleotides: TGCAGTGCTAGAGGGGCCGGCGAGCAGTACGTC. This sequence encodes CSARGAGEQYV.

This chain connects TRBV4-1 to TRBJ1-1; TRBD1 matches at 7 bases. The V and J ends lost 1 base and 6 bases, in that order; junction bases with no gene match: 5. The CDR3 loop spans 14 amino acids. Germline V gene lookup returns CDR1 MGHRA and CDR2 YSYEKL. This CDR3 is CASSQAGRGSEAFF. In DNA form, the CDR3 reads TGCGCCAGCAGCCAAGCGGGCAGGGGGTCTGAAGCTTTCTTT.

This rearrangement joins TRBV6-1 to TRBJ2-4; 7 bases line up with TRBD2. After removal of 7 bases from V and 0 bases from J, the junction contained 6 bases not matched to a gene. The germline V gene has CDR1 MNHNS and CDR2 SASEGT. The CDR3 length is 15 residues. The CDR3 loop is CASIREVGAKNIQYF. The CDR3 DNA is TGTGCCAGCATTCGGGAGGTCGGAGCCAAAAACATTCAGTACTTC.

The chain employs TRBV25-1 and TRBJ2-2, with D tentatively TRBD1 (5 bases). V lost 0 bases to trimming and J lost 6 bases, with 8 bases between them. CDR3 length: 14 residues. From germline, CDR1 is MGHDK and CDR2 SYGVNS. For the CDR3, the DNA is TGTGCCAGCAGTGAATATAAGGGGTCCGGGGAGCTGTTTTTT. Amino acids: CASSEYKGSGELFF.

CDR3 residues: CASSRQGGHQPQHF. In nucleotides, the CDR3 is TGTGCCAGCAGCCGACAGGGGGGGCATCAGCCCCAGCATTTT. The chain combines TRBV2 with TRBJ1-5; the match to TRBD1 covers 9 bases. The CDR3 runs 14 residues. The junction had 5 bases not matched to a gene; V was cut back by 6 bases and J by 5 bases. Per the germline V gene, CDR1 is SNHLY and CDR2 is FYNNEI. The full variable domain, in which reference TRBV2 and TRBJ1-5 provide the parts outside the CDR3, is EPEVTQTPSHQVTQMGQEVILRCVPISNHLYFYWYRQILGQKVEFLVSFYNNEISEKSEIFDDQFSVERPDGSNFTLKIRSTKLEDSAMYFCASSRQGGHQPQHFGDGTRLSIL.

V usage is TRBV27 and J usage is TRBJ1-1; D might be TRBD1 (6 bases). Trimming removed 6 bases at V and 0 bases at J, with 14 bases between. Germline lookup yields CDR1 MNHEY and CDR2 SMNVEV (reference sequence). The CDR3 runs to 15 residues. The CDR3, as DNA: TGTGCCAGCAGCCCAACATGGGGGCTGAACACTGAAGCTTTCTTT. It encodes CASSPTWGLNTEAFF.

J is TRBJ2-5 and V is TRBV6-4; D is unresolved. Germline V CDR1 and CDR2: MRHNA, SNTAGT. The CDR3 totals 13 residues. Trimming stripped 0 bases from V and 5 bases from J, with 7 bases between. CDR3 sequence reads: CASSDSGSETQYF. The CDR3 coding sequence is TGTGCCAGCAGTGACTCCGGTTCTGAGACCCAGTACTTC.

The chain employs TRBV11-2 and TRBJ1-2; 8 bases are a match to TRBD1. V lost 4 bases to trimming and J lost 8 bases; unmatched junction nucleotides: 15. CDR3 length equals 16 residues. Looked up from germline, CDR1 is SGHAT and CDR2 is FQNNGV. The CDR3 DNA is TGTGCCAGCAGCTCCCGTAAGGCCAGGGGGCGAGGAGGCTACACCTTC. Translated: CASSSRKARGRGGYTF.

The chain recombines TRBV4-1 with TRBJ1-6; 9 bases line up with TRBD1. The CDR3 spans 16 residues. V trimming: 0 bases; J trimming: 4 bases; junction bases outside the gene matches: 1. Per the germline V gene, CDR1 is MGHRA and CDR2 is YSYEKL. CDR3 coding DNA: TGCGCCAGCAGCCAAGACGGGACAGGGTATAATTCACCCCTCCACTTT. Translating gives CASSQDGTGYNSPLHF.

This rearrangement joins TRBV30 to TRBJ2-3; the match to TRBD2 covers 10 bases. The CDR3 is 15 amino acids. Per germline, CDR1 GTSNPN and CDR2 SVGIG (reference sequence). The V and J ends lost 1 base and 4 bases, in that order; junction bases with no gene match: 5. The CDR3 DNA is TGTGCCTGGAGTGCGAGCGGGGGGGCGGCAGATACGCAGTATTTT. Translation gives CAWSASGGAADTQYF.

V and J are TRBV14 and TRBJ1-1; D possibly corresponds to TRBD1 (6 bases). Germline V gives CDR1 SGHDN, CDR2 FVKESK. Trimming stripped 3 bases from V and 0 bases from J, with 14 bases between. The CDR3 consists of 16 residues. CDR3 DNA sequence: TGTGCCAGCAGCCACCTCGTGACAGGCATGAACACTGAAGCTTTCTTT. It specifies CASSHLVTGMNTEAFF.

This clone occurred a few times. The chain carries TRBV5-1 and TRBJ1-4; no clear D. Deletions cut 5 bases from V and 3 bases from J, with 8 bases between. Germline V CDR1 and CDR2: SGHRS, YFSETQ. The CDR3 is made up of 13 amino acids. CDR3 sequence reads: CASSPRPNEKLFF. The DNA for the CDR3 is TGCGCCAGCAGTCCTAGACCTAATGAAAAACTGTTTTTT.

The rearrangement links TRBV5-4 to TRBJ1-2, with D tentatively TRBD1 (6 bases). This CDR3 spans 14 amino acids. Trimming removed 1 base at V and 8 bases at J, with 15 bases between. The germline CDR1 and CDR2 sequences are SGHNT and YYREEE (reference sequence). The CDR3 DNA sequence: TGTGCCAGCAGCTTGAAACAGGGTCTTGGCGGCTACACCTTC. This translates into CASSLKQGLGGYTF.

The rearrangement joins TRBV5-6 to TRBJ2-5; TRBD1 might be the D (6 bases). The CDR3 is 14 amino acids. V lost 4 bases to trimming and J lost 5 bases, with 15 bases between them. CDR1 is SGHDT, CDR2 YYEEEE, per germline. The CDR3 spells CASSPDGGWETQYF. CDR3 nucleotide sequence: TGTGCCAGCAGCCCCGATGGGGGCTGGGAGACCCAGTACTTC.

The CDR3 reads CASSSGPGQGHEKLFF. DNA of the CDR3: TGTGCCAGCAGTTCAGGACCGGGACAGGGACATGAAAAACTGTTTTTT. The genes are TRBV6-5 and TRBJ1-4, with 9 positions matching TRBD1. Germline lookup yields CDR1 MNHEY and CDR2 SVGAGI. This CDR3 comprises 16 residues. V was clipped by 4 bases and J by 6 bases; unmatched bases: 9.

The V call is TRBV7-6, the J call TRBJ2-3; 7 nucleotides match TRBD2. The CDR3 is 17 amino acids. V trimming: 2 bases; J trimming: 2 bases; junction bases outside the gene matches: 10. The germline gives CDR1 SGHVS, CDR2 FNYEAQ. CDR3 sequence (DNA): TGTGCCAGCAGCTTACCCTTGGGGGGAGGGGCCACAGATACGCAGTATTTT. It codes for CASSLPLGGGATDTQYF. The full variable domain, rest sourced from reference TRBV7-6 and TRBJ2-3, is GAGVSQSPRYKVTKRGQDVALRCDPISGHVSLYWYRQALGQGPEFLTYFNYEAQQDKSGLPNDRFSAERPEGSISTLTIQRTEQRDSAMYRCASSLPLGGGATDTQYFGPGTRLTVL.